Following are 13 T cell receptor beta chains from one sample sequenced in a study of T cells in Graves' hyperthyroidism and ophthalmopathy. Amplification of TCR beta CDR3 regions was performed using RNA transcripts as template. Using the HTBI primer set, a first-round RT-PCR was run on the TCR CDR3. Via MiXCR, TCRdb re-called the multiplex PCR reads, giving one row per CDR3 protein. Of hundreds of thousands of distinct CDR3 sequences listed, about 17% are singletons. The sequencing input was blood. Source of these receptors: a woman under 40 with Graves' hyperthyroidism.

The chain is built from TRBV5-6 and TRBJ2-5; possibly TRBD2 for D (5 bases). There are 14 residues in the CDR3. The germline V gene has CDR1 SGHDT and CDR2 YYEEEE. The germline V and J ends were trimmed by 2 bases and 0 bases, with 8 bases remaining between them. The CDR3 DNA reads TGTGCCAGCAGCTTCCCTAGCAACCAAGAGACCCAGTACTTC. The encoded protein is CASSFPSNQETQYF.

J is TRBJ2-3 and V is TRBV6-1, with no clear D. This CDR3 contains 13 residues. Per germline, CDR1 MNHNS and CDR2 SASEGT. V dropped 4 bases and J dropped 0 bases, with 5 bases sitting between them. CDR3 protein: CASSGESTDTQYF. The CDR3 bases are TGTGCCAGCAGTGGTGAAAGCACAGATACGCAGTATTTT.

This clonotype came up a few times. The gene calls are TRBV20-1 and TRBJ2-1; 13 bases are shared with TRBD2. V lost 6 bases, J lost 12 bases, and 14 bases stayed unmatched. The V gene's germline CDR1 is DFQATT and CDR2 SNEGSKA (reference sequence). The CDR3 runs 15 residues. The CDR3 DNA is TGCAGTGCCTTAGCAACCGGACTAGCGGGAGTAGGGCAGTTCTTC. The encoded protein is CSALATGLAGVGQFF.

A word on this clonotype: A much more abundant neighbour one base away suggests this may be a read error. J is TRBJ2-7 and V is TRBV7-9, with a possible D match to TRBD2 (5 bases). Looked up from germline, CDR1 is SEHNR and CDR2 is FQNEAQ (reference sequence). This CDR3 has 13 amino acids. Trimming took 5 bases from V and 2 from J, leaving 10 bases between them. The CDR3 DNA is TGTGCCAGCAGCGCGGACGGGACCTACGAGCAGTACTTC. Translation gives CASSADGTYEQYF.

Only a few counts were recorded for this clonotype. The chain couples TRBV28 to TRBJ2-2, with a weak D call TRBD1 (6 bases). The CDR3 runs to 16 residues. V lost 3 bases and J 1 base, leaving 12 bases between the germline ends. Looked up from germline, CDR1 is MDHEN and CDR2 is SYDVKM. The CDR3 spells CASSFVSRGNTGELFF. In DNA, the CDR3 is TGTGCCAGCAGTTTCGTGTCCAGGGGGAACACCGGGGAGCTGTTTTTT.

Many counts were recorded for this clonotype. V gene TRBV6-1 combines with J gene TRBJ2-7; 9 bases match TRBD1. The junction had 11 bases not matched to a gene; V was cut back by 10 bases and J by 1 base. The CDR3 covers 15 residues. CDR1 MNHNS and CDR2 SASEGT come from the germline V gene. DNA of the CDR3: TGTGCCACCCAGGTGGGGACAGGGTATTCCTACGAGCAGTACTTC. Translating it yields CATQVGTGYSYEQYF.

The table lists this clonotype with many counts. The chain carries TRBV2 and TRBJ2-2; 10 positions agree with TRBD2. This CDR3 spans 15 amino acids. Trimming at V came to 3 bases and at J to 7 bases, leaving 5 bases not matched to a gene. The germline gives CDR1 SNHLY, CDR2 FYNNEI. The CDR3 region is CASSDGLAGDGELFF. The CDR3 nucleotides read TGTGCCAGCAGTGATGGCCTAGCGGGAGACGGGGAGCTGTTTTTT. The full variable domain, with the rest looked up from reference TRBV2 and TRBJ2-2, is EPEVTQTPSHQVTQMGQEVILRCVPISNHLYFYWYRQILGQKVEFLVSFYNNEISEKSEIFDDQFSVERPDGSNFTLKIRSTKLEDSAMYFCASSDGLAGDGELFFGEGSRLTVL.

The V gene is TRBV4-2, the J gene TRBJ1-2; possible D gene TRBD1, 6 bases. Germline CDR1 reads LGHNA; CDR2 reads YNFKEQ. This CDR3 has 14 residues. V lost 0 bases and J lost 7, with 12 bases in between. CDR3 residues: CASSQDRGAGGYTF. The CDR3, as DNA: TGTGCCAGCAGCCAAGATCGGGGGGCGGGTGGCTACACCTTC.

This clonotype was seen a handful of times. V and J are TRBV20-1 and TRBJ2-7; D unresolved. The CDR3 contains 15 residues. The germline gives CDR1 DFQATT, CDR2 SNEGSKA (reference sequence). V was clipped by 0 bases and J by 2 bases, with 14 bases between them. The CDR3 coding sequence is TGCAGTGCTAGAGATTACCGGGCAAGGGCCTACGAGCAGTACTTC. Amino acids: CSARDYRARAYEQYF.

As for this clonotype: A single base separates this from a much larger clone, so it may be a read error. The chain employs TRBV12-3 or TRBV12-4 and TRBJ2-1, with D unclear. The CDR3 runs 15 residues. The V and J ends lost 1 base and 2 bases respectively, with 9 bases between them. DNA of the CDR3: TGTGCCAGCAGTTTAGGGGTCACACCCTACAATGAGCAGTTCTTC. Protein: CASSLGVTPYNEQFF.

This rearrangement joins TRBV7-9 to TRBJ2-7, with no clear D. Germline-derived CDR1 and CDR2 are SEHNR and FQNEAQ (reference sequence). The CDR3 loop spans 14 amino acids. With 6 bases removed from V and 0 bases from J, the gap between germline ends came to 12 bases. CDR3 bases: TGTGCCAGCAGAGAGGACGGTTTCTCCTACGAGCAGTACTTC. Translating it yields CASREDGFSYEQYF.

This clonotype was counted ten times or more. J is TRBJ2-1 and V is TRBV2; D not certain. Germline V CDR1 and CDR2: SNHLY, FYNNEI. V shed 2 bases and J shed 8 bases, with 10 bases lying between them. The CDR3 contains 13 residues. The CDR3 bases are TGTGCCAGCAGTGAAACGTGGTTTGATGAGCAGTTCTTC. It encodes CASSETWFDEQFF. Using reference TRBV2 and TRBJ2-1 for the parts outside the CDR3, the full variable domain is EPEVTQTPSHQVTQMGQEVILRCVPISNHLYFYWYRQILGQKVEFLVSFYNNEISEKSEIFDDQFSVERPDGSNFTLKIRSTKLEDSAMYFCASSETWFDEQFFGPGTRLTVL.

This clonotype was detected a few times. The gene calls are TRBV14 and TRBJ1-1; no clear D. There are 14 residues in the CDR3. Trimming left V 1 base short and J 4 bases short, with 10 bases between. From germline, CDR1 is SGHDN and CDR2 FVKESK. Here the CDR3 DNA reads TGTGCCAGCAGCCAAGTCGCGGGTGGCACTGAAGCTTTCTTT. Protein: CASSQVAGGTEAFF.